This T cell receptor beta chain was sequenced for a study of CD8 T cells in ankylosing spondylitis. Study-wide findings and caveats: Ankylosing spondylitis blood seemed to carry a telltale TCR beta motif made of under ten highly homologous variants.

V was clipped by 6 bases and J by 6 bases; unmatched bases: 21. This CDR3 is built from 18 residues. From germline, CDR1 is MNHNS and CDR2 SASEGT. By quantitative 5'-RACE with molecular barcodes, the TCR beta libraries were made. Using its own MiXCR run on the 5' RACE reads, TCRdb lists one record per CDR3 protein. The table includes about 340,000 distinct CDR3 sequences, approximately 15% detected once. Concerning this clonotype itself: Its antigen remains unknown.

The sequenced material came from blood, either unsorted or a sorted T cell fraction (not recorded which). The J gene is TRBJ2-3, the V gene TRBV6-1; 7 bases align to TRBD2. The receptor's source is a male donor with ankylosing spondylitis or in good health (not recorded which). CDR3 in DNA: TGTGCCAGCAGAGAACCATGGGAGGGGAGTAGTATTGTTGATACGCAGTATTTT. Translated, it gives CASREPWEGSSIVDTQYF.